What follows is one T cell receptor beta chain and its context. V lost 2 bases to trimming and J lost 13 bases, with 18 bases between them. Germline-derived CDR1 and CDR2 are SGHNT and YENEEA. The CDR3 consists of 14 residues. The data are from a study of T cell changes during pregnancy in multiple sclerosis. Generated by immunoSEQ multiplex PCR, the TCRdb table keeps only in-frame clones and is missing some. Counted here are 50,000 to 60,000 clones, about nine tenths occurring once; the ten biggest clones make up approximately 2%. This chain links TRBV11-3 with TRBJ2-1; weak D call: TRBD2 (6 bases). The material was peripheral blood, obtained after pregnancy. The clonotype was recovered from a female donor with multiple sclerosis, enrolled in a pregnancy study. CDR3 residues: CASSLSGTATPQFF. Written as DNA, the CDR3 is TGTGCCAGCAGCTTATCGGGGACTGCGACTCCACAGTTCTTC.